The clone carrying this TCR beta chain came up once. These data originate in a study of blood T cell repertoires in COVID-19. The CDR3 is 15 amino acids. The germline V gene has CDR1 LGHNA and CDR2 YSLEER. Trimming took 0 bases from V and 3 from J, leaving 12 bases between them. How the authors handled the data: Using reference gene primer amplification, nucleated cell counts were estimated. The table came from immunoSEQ multiplex PCR; TCRdb's copy has only in-frame clones and leaves some out. The D gene and trimming were derived from the DNA, and the V and J assignments and clone size from that table. The profile covers approximately 250,000 clones, with approximately 85% appearing a single time and 4% to 6% taken by the ten largest.

The J gene is TRBJ2-7, the V gene TRBV4-3; no definite D call. The material sequenced was peripheral blood. This clonotype originated in a man in his fifties with COVID-19, enrolled during active disease. The CDR3 nucleotides are TGCGCCAGCAGCCAAGATCAAGCCAAAGTCTACGAGCAGTACTTC. This sequence encodes CASSQDQAKVYEQYF.